These 14 T cell receptor beta chains came from one sample sequenced in a study of T cells in Graves' hyperthyroidism and ophthalmopathy. RNA transcripts yielded amplified TCR beta CDR3 regions. HTBI primers were the set used in a first-round RT-PCR of the TCR CDR3. Using its own MiXCR run on the multiplex PCR reads, TCRdb lists one record per CDR3 protein. The data contain nearly 750,000 distinct CDR3 sequences, around a third of them singletons. Sequencing was carried out using blood. The receptors were gathered from a woman in her 40s with Graves' hyperthyroidism.

The chain has TRBV20-1 and TRBJ2-7, with a tentative D call TRBD2 (6 bases). CDR3 length: 13 residues. Trimming removed 2 bases from V and 2 bases from J, with 10 bases in between. Germline V gene sequence: CDR1 DFQATT, CDR2 SNEGSKA (reference sequence). CDR3 protein: CSARLGGTYEQYF. The CDR3 nucleotides are TGCAGTGCTAGATTGGGGGGAACCTACGAGCAGTACTTC.

This clonotype has just a few counts. The rearrangement uses TRBV12-3 or TRBV12-4 and TRBJ1-1; 10 positions agree with TRBD1. V lost 3 bases, J lost 4 bases, and 5 bases stayed unmatched. This CDR3 comprises 15 residues. The CDR3 here is CASSFRDRGGTEAFF. CDR3 nucleotide sequence: TGTGCCAGCAGTTTCCGGGACAGGGGAGGCACTGAAGCTTTCTTT.

This clonotype appeared once. The V gene is TRBV4-1, the J gene TRBJ1-4; D gene ambiguous. V was cut by 0 bases and J by 0 bases, with 11 bases left in between. Looked up from germline, CDR1 is MGHRA and CDR2 is YSYEKL. CDR3 length equals 17 residues. CDR3 region: CASSQDHLGATNEKLFF. The CDR3 nucleotides read TGCGCCAGCAGCCAAGACCATTTGGGCGCAACTAATGAAAAACTGTTTTTT.

This clonotype occurred a few times. J is TRBJ2-5 and V is TRBV20-1, with 8 nucleotides matching TRBD2. This CDR3 spans 18 amino acids. Trimming at V came to 3 bases and at J to 1 base, leaving 16 bases not matched to a gene. Germline CDR1 DFQATT, CDR2 SNEGSKA (reference sequence). This CDR3 is CSASPTQRGPEFQETQYF. CDR3 nucleotides: TGCAGTGCTAGTCCCACCCAGCGGGGGCCCGAATTCCAAGAGACCCAGTACTTC.

The CDR3 reads CASSIVGVHRGELFF. CDR3 coding DNA: TGTGCCAGTAGTATAGTCGGGGTACACCGCGGGGAGCTGTTTTTT. The rearrangement joins TRBV19 to TRBJ2-2; D is possibly TRBD2 (5 bases). Trimming pared 1 base from V and 7 bases from J, leaving 13 bases between. The CDR3 contains 15 residues. Germline CDR1 LNHDA, CDR2 SQIVND (reference sequence). Full variable domain (remainder filled in from reference TRBV19 and TRBJ2-2): DGGITQSPKYLFRKEGQNVTLSCEQNLNHDAMYWYRQDPGQGLRLIYYSQIVNDFQKGDIAEGYSVSREKKESFPLTVTSAQKNPTAFYLCASSIVGVHRGELFFGEGSRLTVL.

The chain is built from TRBV5-6 and TRBJ1-1, with a weak D call TRBD1 (6 bases). CDR1 is SGHDT, CDR2 YYEEEE, per germline. The CDR3 totals 14 residues. V lost 1 base, J lost 3 bases, and 10 bases lay in between. CDR3 DNA sequence: TGTGCCAGCAGCTTGCGCGGGGGGCACACTGAAGCTTTCTTT. Its translation: CASSLRGGHTEAFF.

This clonotype was counted a few times. This chain joins TRBV7-8 and TRBJ1-2; 7 bases match TRBD1. The CDR3 is 17 residues long. Germline V gene sequence: CDR1 SGHVS, CDR2 FQNEAQ. Trimming removed 0 bases from V and 2 bases from J; junction bases left unmatched: 9. CDR3 in amino acids: CASSLALLGGGNYGYTF. The CDR3 DNA reads as TGTGCCAGCAGCTTAGCGCTCTTAGGAGGGGGCAACTATGGCTACACCTTC.

This clonotype was counted a few times. The chain uses TRBV7-2 and TRBJ1-2; 7 nucleotides line up with TRBD1. The CDR3 is 13 residues long. Germline values: CDR1 SGHTA, CDR2 FQGNSA. J gave up 9 bases and V 5 bases, and 9 bases lay outside the gene matches. The CDR3 sequence: CASSQGQDGSYTF. In DNA, the CDR3 is TGTGCCAGCAGCCAAGGACAGGACGGTAGCTACACCTTC.

The V and J genes are TRBV29-1 and TRBJ2-5; D unclear. The V gene's germline CDR1 is SQVTM and CDR2 ANQGSEA. The CDR3 is 8 residues long. The CDR3 spells CRQETQYF. In nucleotides, the CDR3 is TGCAGACAAGAGACCCAGTACTTC. The variable domain in full, with the rest retrieved from reference TRBV29-1 and TRBJ2-5, is SAVISQKPSRDICQRGTSLTIQCQVDSQVTMMFWYRQQPGQSLTLIATANQGSEATYESGFVIDKFPISRPNLTFSTLTVSNMSPEDSSIYLCRQETQYFGPGTRLLVL.

This clonotype was counted ten times or more. This rearrangement joins TRBV10-3 to TRBJ2-2; 7 nucleotides agree with TRBD1. The length of the CDR3 is 14 residues. CDR1 and CDR2 from the germline V gene are ENHRY and SYGVKD. V gave up 10 bases and J gave up 0 bases; unmatched junction bases: 5. For the CDR3, the DNA is TGTGCCACTTATGGGACAGCGAACACCGGGGAGCTGTTTTTT. Protein product: CATYGTANTGELFF.

This clonotype has just a few counts. As DNA, the CDR3 is TGTGCCAGCAGTTACTCCGTCGCTAGGACTAGCGGGAGAGAGACCCAGTACTTC. Its protein product is CASSYSVARTSGRETQYF. V usage is TRBV12-3 or TRBV12-4 and J usage is TRBJ2-5; 13 bases line up with TRBD2. Trimming at V came to 4 bases and at J to 4 bases, leaving 12 bases not matched to a gene. The CDR3 contains 18 residues.

This clonotype was observed at least ten times. J is TRBJ2-5 and V is TRBV20-1; D is undetermined. Germline loops: CDR1 DFQATT, CDR2 SNEGSKA (reference sequence). This CDR3 spans 13 amino acids. V shed 2 bases and J shed 5 bases, with 12 bases lying between them. DNA of the CDR3: TGCAGTGCTAGATTTGGGGTGTACGAGACCCAGTACTTC. As protein: CSARFGVYETQYF.

The genes are TRBV20-1 and TRBJ1-2, with TRBD1 matching 8 bases. Germline trimming cut 5 bases from V and 4 bases from J; bases unmatched to any gene: 3. In germline, CDR1 is DFQATT, CDR2 SNEGSKA (reference sequence). There are 12 residues in the CDR3. The CDR3 DNA is TGCAGTGCTGGACAGGGCGGCTATGGCTACACCTTC. As protein: CSAGQGGYGYTF.

In this sample, this clonotype turned up a few times. V is TRBV4-3 and J is TRBJ1-2; D possibly corresponds to TRBD1 (5 bases). Germline V CDR1 and CDR2: LGHNA, YSLEER. The V and J ends lost 7 bases and 2 bases respectively, with 14 bases between them. The CDR3 is made up of 14 amino acids. The CDR3 DNA is TGCGCCAGCACCCACGTTCAGGGAAACTATGGCTACACCTTC. This codes for CASTHVQGNYGYTF.